These 28 T cell receptor beta chains came from one sample sequenced in a study of blood T cell repertoires in COVID-19. Method: immunoSEQ multiplex PCR; TCRdb's copy keeps in-frame clones and lacks some. This sample has over 150,000 clones, with around four fifths found just once. Sequences were obtained from peripheral blood. These TCRs come from an older woman with acute or convalescent COVID-19.

This clone showed up just a few times. The V and J genes are TRBV25-1 and TRBJ1-5; 8 nucleotides line up with TRBD1. CDR3 length: 14 amino acids. Germline-derived CDR1 and CDR2 are MGHDK and SYGVNS. V was pared by 4 bases and J by 6 bases, with 5 bases of the junction left unmatched. Written as DNA, the CDR3 is TGTGCCAGCAGTGCAGGGGGCGCTTCTCAGCCCCAGCATTTT. Its translation: CASSAGGASQPQHF.

The V gene is TRBV12-3 or TRBV12-4, the J gene TRBJ1-2; D is unresolved. The CDR3 runs 10 residues. Trimming took 6 bases from V and 10 from J, leaving 9 bases between them. This CDR3 reads CASSLSTYTF. DNA for the CDR3: TGTGCCAGCAGCCTTAGCACCTACACCTTC.

This chain connects TRBV29-1 to TRBJ2-5; tentatively, D is TRBD2 (7 bases). From germline, CDR1 is SQVTM and CDR2 ANQGSEA. The CDR3 length is 12 residues. V was shortened by 6 bases and J by 4 bases, with 12 bases between the two germline ends. CDR3 amino acids: CSVGGQGETQYF. CDR3 coding DNA: TGCAGCGTGGGGGGGCAGGGAGAGACCCAGTACTTC.

V and J are TRBV18 and TRBJ1-5, with 8 bases identical to TRBD1. From germline, CDR1 is KGHSH and CDR2 LQKENI. The CDR3 loop spans 15 amino acids. Germline trimming cut 2 bases from V and 1 base from J; bases unmatched to any gene: 1. The CDR3, as DNA: TGTGCCAGCTCACCAGACAGGGGAAGCAATCAGCCCCAGCATTTT. As protein: CASSPDRGSNQPQHF.

The chain recombines TRBV6-5 with TRBJ1-2; 7 positions agree with TRBD1. The V gene end was trimmed by 6 bases and the J gene end by 3 bases; junction bases not matched to a gene: 10. Germline assignment: CDR1 MNHEY and CDR2 SVGAGI. The CDR3 covers 15 residues. As DNA, the CDR3 is TGTGCCAGCAGGCCGAACAGGGGAGTTGACTATGGCTACACCTTC. This translates into CASRPNRGVDYGYTF.

This clone was observed once. The chain has TRBV4-1 and TRBJ1-2; D is uncertain. V was trimmed by 1 base and J by 4 bases, leaving 10 bases between them. From germline, CDR1 is MGHRA and CDR2 YSYEKL. The CDR3 runs to 14 residues. As DNA, the CDR3 is TGCGCCAGCAGCCAAGCCCCCCAGATCTATGGCTACACCTTC. Its protein is CASSQAPQIYGYTF.

The rearrangement links TRBV14 to TRBJ1-2; D might be TRBD1 (5 bases). The germline V gene has CDR1 SGHDN and CDR2 FVKESK. There are 18 residues in the CDR3. Trimming took 1 base from V and 7 from J, leaving 25 bases between them. The CDR3, as DNA: TGTGCCAGCAGCCAAGGTGATAAGGATTTCTCTCGAAGGGGTGGCTACACCTTC. This encodes CASSQGDKDFSRRGGYTF.

A remark on this clone: Other DNA sequences from this sample encode an identical CDR3 as well. V usage is TRBV6-5 and J usage is TRBJ1-2, with 9 bases lining up with TRBD1. Germline V gene lookup returns CDR1 MNHEY and CDR2 SVGAGI. The CDR3 extends over 14 amino acids. V dropped 6 bases and J dropped 2; count of bases not matched to a gene: 4. CDR3 coding DNA: TGTGCCAGCAGCCGTGGACAGGGGAACTATGGCTACACCTTC. This sequence encodes CASSRGQGNYGYTF.

This chain connects TRBV5-4 to TRBJ2-1, with 8 nucleotides matching TRBD1. V shed 4 bases and J 5 bases; nucleotides not matched to a gene: 8. CDR1 SGHNT and CDR2 YYREEE come from the germline V gene (reference sequence). This CDR3 is 15 amino acids long. The chain's CDR3 is CASSALMTGDNEQFF. The CDR3 bases are TGTGCCAGCAGCGCCTTGATGACAGGGGACAATGAGCAGTTCTTC.

The genes are TRBV7-9 and TRBJ2-3; possibly TRBD2 for D (6 bases). The V end lost 5 bases, the J end lost 2 bases, and 14 bases lay between the germline ends. Germline V gene lookup returns CDR1 SEHNR and CDR2 FQNEAQ (reference sequence). The CDR3 covers 15 residues. The CDR3 nucleotides are TGTGCCAGCAGCGTAGGGACTGGATACACAGATACGCAGTATTTT. Protein sequence: CASSVGTGYTDTQYF.

This rearrangement joins TRBV6-2 or TRBV6-3 to TRBJ1-2; D gene ambiguous. This CDR3 has 13 amino acids. Trimming removed 2 bases from V and 6 bases from J, with 10 bases in between. Per the germline V gene, CDR1 is MNHEY and CDR2 is SVGEGT. The CDR3 DNA reads TGTGCCAGCAGTTACGAGGGTTTGGATGGCTACACCTTC. This translates into CASSYEGLDGYTF.

The V gene is TRBV9, the J gene TRBJ1-4; D gene unclear. CDR3 size: 14 residues. Germline V gene lookup returns CDR1 SGDLS and CDR2 YYNGEE. With 0 bases removed from V and 4 bases from J, the gap between germline ends came to 7 bases. The CDR3 sequence is CASSVAGDNEKLFF. CDR3 nucleotides: TGTGCCAGCAGCGTAGCCGGAGATAATGAAAAACTGTTTTTT.

The V gene is TRBV20-1, the J gene TRBJ1-5; TRBD1 is a possible D gene (5 bases). Germline lookup yields CDR1 DFQATT and CDR2 SNEGSKA (reference sequence). The CDR3 contains 14 residues. Deletions cut 3 bases from V and 1 base from J, with 10 bases between. The CDR3 loop reads CSASNRLSNQPQHF. In nucleotides, the CDR3 is TGCAGTGCTAGTAACAGGTTGAGCAATCAGCCCCAGCATTTT.

The CDR3 sequence is CASSHTTGISNYGYTF. The CDR3 DNA follows: TGCGCCAGCAGCCATACAACAGGGATTTCTAACTATGGCTACACCTTC. The V gene is TRBV4-1, the J gene TRBJ1-2, with D possibly being TRBD1 (6 bases). Trimming removed 3 bases from V and 0 bases from J, with 14 bases in between. The CDR3 sequence is 16 residues long. Germline values: CDR1 MGHRA, CDR2 YSYEKL.

V usage is TRBV5-6 and J usage is TRBJ1-2; D may be TRBD1 (5 bases). Deletions cut 1 base from V and 6 bases from J, with 13 bases between. The CDR3 totals 14 residues. Germline V lookup: CDR1 SGHDT, CDR2 YYEEEE. The CDR3 coding sequence is TGTGCCAGCAGCTTGCCCGGACAAGAACATGGCTACACCTTC. Translating gives CASSLPGQEHGYTF.

The chain couples TRBV5-4 to TRBJ1-2; a weak D match, TRBD1 (5 bases). Deletions cut 1 base from V and 4 bases from J, with 11 bases between. CDR3 size: 14 residues. Germline CDR1 and CDR2: SGHNT and YYREEE (reference sequence). The CDR3 here is CASSLSQELYGYTF. CDR3 DNA: TGTGCCAGCAGCTTGTCACAGGAGCTCTATGGCTACACCTTC.

This clone came up once. The chain joins TRBV5-4 to TRBJ2-1; unclear D gene. The CDR3 consists of 11 residues. Between the trimmed V and J ends, which lost 3 bases and 6 bases, there was a span of 4 bases. Germline lookup yields CDR1 SGHNT and CDR2 YYREEE (reference sequence). In DNA, the CDR3 is TGTGCCAGCAGCTCTAGCAATGAGCAGTTCTTC. Amino acid sequence: CASSSSNEQFF.

CDR3 sequence reads: CATTSGQQYLAKNIQYF. CDR3 in DNA: TGTGCCACCACATCGGGACAGCAATACTTAGCCAAAAACATTCAGTACTTC. The chain has TRBV15 and TRBJ2-4; 7 bases align to TRBD1. The germline V gene has CDR1 LNHNV and CDR2 YYDKDF (reference sequence). V shed 7 bases, J shed 0 bases, and the junction held 12 bases outside the gene matches. The CDR3 has 17 residues.

The chain employs TRBV6-4 and TRBJ2-7; 8 bases match TRBD1. J lost 6 bases, V lost 8 bases, and 21 bases had no gene match. Per germline, CDR1 MRHNA and CDR2 SNTAGT. The CDR3 has 17 amino acids. CDR3 DNA: TGTGCCAGCGCGTCCCGGGACAGGCCCGCTGATTCGTCCGAGCAGTACTTC. It codes for CASASRDRPADSSEQYF.

The rearrangement joins TRBV2 to TRBJ2-3, with a tentative D call TRBD1 (6 bases). With 6 bases removed from V and 0 bases from J, the gap between germline ends came to 10 bases. The CDR3 spans 14 residues. The germline V gene has CDR1 SNHLY and CDR2 FYNNEI. The CDR3 coding sequence is TGTGCCAGCAGGTTACAGGGTAGCACAGATACGCAGTATTTT. It yields the protein CASRLQGSTDTQYF.

V and J are TRBV3-1 (or the pseudogene TRBV3-2) and TRBJ2-3; 12 bases are shared with TRBD2. CDR1 and CDR2 (germline): LGHDT, YNNKEL (reference sequence). The CDR3 sequence is 17 residues long. Losses at the gene ends were 1 base for V and 2 bases for J; bases not matched to a gene: 4. CDR3 sequence reads: CASSQGLAGVYTDTQYF. The CDR3 DNA is TGTGCCAGCAGCCAAGGACTAGCGGGGGTATACACAGATACGCAGTATTTT.

The chain links TRBV7-8 to TRBJ1-1; perhaps TRBD1 as D (6 bases). The germline V gene encodes CDR1 SGHVS and CDR2 FQNEAQ. Trimming removed 1 base from V and 1 base from J, with 13 bases in between. The CDR3 is 16 amino acids. CDR3 in DNA: TGTGCCAGCAGCTTAGTTTCGGGGGGCGAGAACACTGAAGCTTTCTTT. It codes for CASSLVSGGENTEAFF.

This chain connects TRBV11-2 to TRBJ1-2; 9 bases are a match to TRBD1. Germline V CDR1 and CDR2: SGHAT, FQNNGV. The junction had 3 bases not matched to a gene; V was cut back by 6 bases and J by 4 bases. This CDR3 is built from 13 residues. DNA of the CDR3: TGTGCCAGCAGAGAGGACAGGGGCTATGGCTACACCTTC. Residues: CASREDRGYGYTF.

The CDR3 loop is CASSQAGAQGEKLFF. In DNA form, the CDR3 reads TGTGCCAGCAGCCAGGCGGGGGCGCAGGGTGAAAAACTGTTTTTT. The chain employs TRBV7-9 and TRBJ1-4, with D possibly matching TRBD1 (6 bases). This CDR3 is built from 15 residues. CDR1 is SEHNR and CDR2 is FQNEAQ in the germline V gene (reference sequence). Trimming removed 5 bases at V and 7 bases at J, with 17 bases between.

The chain has TRBV6-1 and TRBJ1-6; no definite D call. With 0 bases removed from V and 6 bases from J, the gap between germline ends came to 6 bases. The germline V gene has CDR1 MNHNS and CDR2 SASEGT. The CDR3 runs to 14 residues. CDR3 coding DNA: TGTGCCAGCAGTGAAGCGAGGGTTAATTCACCCCTCCACTTT. Its protein product is CASSEARVNSPLHF.

This clone was observed once. The chain uses TRBV7-9 and TRBJ2-2, with 7 bases aligning to TRBD1. V shed 9 bases, J shed 4 bases, and the junction held 8 bases outside the gene matches. Germline CDR1 reads SEHNR; CDR2 reads FQNEAQ (reference sequence). The CDR3 length is 14 residues. CDR3 protein: CASTDRVPTGELFF. CDR3 in DNA: TGTGCCAGTACCGACAGGGTCCCCACCGGGGAGCTGTTTTTT.

This clone occurred once. V usage is TRBV19 and J usage is TRBJ1-6, with TRBD1 matching 9 bases. The CDR3 totals 17 residues. Germline values: CDR1 LNHDA, CDR2 SQIVND (reference sequence). The junction had 10 bases not matched to a gene; V was cut back by 5 bases and J by 5 bases. The CDR3 loop is CASSALTGQGNNSPLHF. The CDR3 nucleotides are TGTGCCAGTAGTGCCCTAACGGGACAGGGAAATAATTCACCCCTCCACTTT.

DNA for the CDR3: TGTGCCACCAGGGACACCGCTAAAGGCCTGAATCAGCCCCAGCATTTT. Translated, it gives CATRDTAKGLNQPQHF. V is TRBV24-1 and J is TRBJ1-5; D is perhaps TRBD1 (5 bases). V lost 7 bases and J 4 bases, leaving 19 bases between the germline ends. The CDR3 is 16 residues long. Germline assignment: CDR1 KGHDR and CDR2 SFDVKD.